Reported below is one T cell receptor (beta chain). The germline gives CDR1 SGHKS, CDR2 YYEKEE (reference sequence). This CDR3 comprises 14 residues. V lost 4 bases and J 4 bases, leaving 14 bases between the germline ends. The data stem from a study of blood T cell repertoires in COVID-19. About the study: Nucleic acid was either cDNA or gDNA, and it came from T cells, B-cell-depleted T cells, or PBMCs.

The authors' processing: Researchers report that nucleated cell counts were estimated from reference gene primer amplification. Clones were read by immunoSEQ multiplex PCR, and TCRdb kept only the in-frame ones, dropping some. V and J calls and clone size are as listed in that table; D and trimming were resolved from the DNA. The sample holds 150,000 to 200,000 clones, approximately 88% seen once. Sequenced: peripheral blood. The rearrangement links TRBV5-5 to TRBJ2-5; the D gene is possibly TRBD2 (6 bases). The receptor was derived from a woman in her fifties or sixties with acute or convalescent COVID-19. The chain's CDR3 is CASSPSVGGETQYF. The DNA for the CDR3 is TGTGCCAGCAGCCCCTCGGTGGGGGGAGAGACCCAGTACTTC.